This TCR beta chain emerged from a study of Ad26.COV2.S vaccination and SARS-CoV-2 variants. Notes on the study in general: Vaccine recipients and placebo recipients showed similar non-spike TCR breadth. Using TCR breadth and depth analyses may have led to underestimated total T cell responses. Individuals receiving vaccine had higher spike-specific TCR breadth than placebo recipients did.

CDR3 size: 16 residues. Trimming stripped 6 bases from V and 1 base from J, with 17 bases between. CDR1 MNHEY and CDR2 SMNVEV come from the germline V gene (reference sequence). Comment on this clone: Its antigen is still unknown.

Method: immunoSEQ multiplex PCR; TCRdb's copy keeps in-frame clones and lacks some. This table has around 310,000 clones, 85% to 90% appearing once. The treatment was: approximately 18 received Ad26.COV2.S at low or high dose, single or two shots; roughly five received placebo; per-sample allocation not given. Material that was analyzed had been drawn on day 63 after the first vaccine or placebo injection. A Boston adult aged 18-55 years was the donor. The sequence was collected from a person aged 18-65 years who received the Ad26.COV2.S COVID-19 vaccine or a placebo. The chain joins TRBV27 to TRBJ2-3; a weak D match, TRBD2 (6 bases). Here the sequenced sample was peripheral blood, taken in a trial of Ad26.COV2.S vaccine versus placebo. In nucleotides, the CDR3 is TGTGCCAGCAGGGCGGGGAGCGGCTTGGGCACAGATACGCAGTATTTT. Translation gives CASRAGSGLGTDTQYF.